This T cell receptor beta chain was identified during a study of blood T cell repertoires in COVID-19. CDR3 size: 14 residues. In germline, CDR1 is SNHLY, CDR2 FYNNEI. Trimming removed 1 base from V and 3 bases from J, with 7 bases in between. This table comes from immunoSEQ multiplex PCR, and its TCRdb copy is limited to in-frame clones, with some not included. The repertoire holds 150,000 or so clones, with about 84% as singletons. Source material: PBMCs or T cells enriched from blood (not recorded which). This TCR derives from a middle-aged woman with acute COVID-19. This chain links TRBV2 with TRBJ1-5, with TRBD1 as a possible D gene (6 bases). The CDR3 nucleotides are TGTGCCAGCAGTGAAGACAGGGCCAATCAGCCCCAGCATTTT. Protein sequence: CASSEDRANQPQHF.